The clone carrying this TCR beta chain was counted a few times. Antigen: not known. The PCR used 60 Vbeta and 13 Jbeta primers. The method was immunoSEQ multiplex PCR; TCRdb's version includes in-frame clones alone and lacks a portion of them. Counted here are roughly 150,000 clones, about 68% occurring once; the ten biggest clones make up about 1.3%. The sample originates from a study of cytomegalovirus exposure and HLA in healthy donors. General study findings and limits: Being productive about 90% or about 30% of the time was typical of most TCR beta V segments in an earlier analysis. There were 150 to 200 TCR beta chains listed as cytomegalovirus-associated. By a later analysis, the bulk of CMV-associated TCR beta chains appeared HLA-restricted.

Each donor was healthy, and each was a bone marrow donor. Trimming removed 3 bases from V and 4 bases from J; junction bases left unmatched: 12. The CDR3 runs to 17 residues. Germline CDR1 SGHDT, CDR2 YYEEEE. This TCR derives from a man in his late teens or twenties in good health and CMV-seronegative. Sequences were obtained from PBMCs. The chain couples TRBV5-6 to TRBJ1-2; 10 nucleotides match TRBD1. This CDR3 reads CASSSTFRTGGFYGYTF. Written as DNA, the CDR3 is TGTGCCAGCAGCTCGACATTTCGGACAGGGGGATTCTATGGCTACACCTTC.